This T cell receptor beta chain emerged from a study of shared clonotypes between healthy human individuals. General study points: Collection of samples was limited to blood; tissue repertoires likely differ. Between a handful of donors, naive CD4 clonotypes were shared at a level of around 4.8%.

Libraries were prepared by immunoSEQ multiplex PCR; TCRdb keeps only in-frame clonotypes and omits some of them. Of more than 1.2 million clones listed, 98% to 99% are singletons. A note on this clone: What it binds is not known. This sample includes further DNA sequences coding for the same CDR3.

The TCR originated in a man aged 25-40 years in good health. Specimen: naive CD4+ T cells sorted from blood. Subset noted: CD45RA+ positively selected.

The CDR3 DNA reads as TGTGCCAGCAGCCTCAGCGGGAGTTCCTACAATGAGCAGTTCTTC. As protein: CASSLSGSSYNEQFF. The chain employs TRBV5-5 and TRBJ2-1; 8 bases match TRBD2. V trimming: 4 bases; J trimming: 1 base; junction bases outside the gene matches: 4. Germline lookup yields CDR1 SGHKS and CDR2 YYEKEE (reference sequence). This CDR3 spans 15 amino acids.